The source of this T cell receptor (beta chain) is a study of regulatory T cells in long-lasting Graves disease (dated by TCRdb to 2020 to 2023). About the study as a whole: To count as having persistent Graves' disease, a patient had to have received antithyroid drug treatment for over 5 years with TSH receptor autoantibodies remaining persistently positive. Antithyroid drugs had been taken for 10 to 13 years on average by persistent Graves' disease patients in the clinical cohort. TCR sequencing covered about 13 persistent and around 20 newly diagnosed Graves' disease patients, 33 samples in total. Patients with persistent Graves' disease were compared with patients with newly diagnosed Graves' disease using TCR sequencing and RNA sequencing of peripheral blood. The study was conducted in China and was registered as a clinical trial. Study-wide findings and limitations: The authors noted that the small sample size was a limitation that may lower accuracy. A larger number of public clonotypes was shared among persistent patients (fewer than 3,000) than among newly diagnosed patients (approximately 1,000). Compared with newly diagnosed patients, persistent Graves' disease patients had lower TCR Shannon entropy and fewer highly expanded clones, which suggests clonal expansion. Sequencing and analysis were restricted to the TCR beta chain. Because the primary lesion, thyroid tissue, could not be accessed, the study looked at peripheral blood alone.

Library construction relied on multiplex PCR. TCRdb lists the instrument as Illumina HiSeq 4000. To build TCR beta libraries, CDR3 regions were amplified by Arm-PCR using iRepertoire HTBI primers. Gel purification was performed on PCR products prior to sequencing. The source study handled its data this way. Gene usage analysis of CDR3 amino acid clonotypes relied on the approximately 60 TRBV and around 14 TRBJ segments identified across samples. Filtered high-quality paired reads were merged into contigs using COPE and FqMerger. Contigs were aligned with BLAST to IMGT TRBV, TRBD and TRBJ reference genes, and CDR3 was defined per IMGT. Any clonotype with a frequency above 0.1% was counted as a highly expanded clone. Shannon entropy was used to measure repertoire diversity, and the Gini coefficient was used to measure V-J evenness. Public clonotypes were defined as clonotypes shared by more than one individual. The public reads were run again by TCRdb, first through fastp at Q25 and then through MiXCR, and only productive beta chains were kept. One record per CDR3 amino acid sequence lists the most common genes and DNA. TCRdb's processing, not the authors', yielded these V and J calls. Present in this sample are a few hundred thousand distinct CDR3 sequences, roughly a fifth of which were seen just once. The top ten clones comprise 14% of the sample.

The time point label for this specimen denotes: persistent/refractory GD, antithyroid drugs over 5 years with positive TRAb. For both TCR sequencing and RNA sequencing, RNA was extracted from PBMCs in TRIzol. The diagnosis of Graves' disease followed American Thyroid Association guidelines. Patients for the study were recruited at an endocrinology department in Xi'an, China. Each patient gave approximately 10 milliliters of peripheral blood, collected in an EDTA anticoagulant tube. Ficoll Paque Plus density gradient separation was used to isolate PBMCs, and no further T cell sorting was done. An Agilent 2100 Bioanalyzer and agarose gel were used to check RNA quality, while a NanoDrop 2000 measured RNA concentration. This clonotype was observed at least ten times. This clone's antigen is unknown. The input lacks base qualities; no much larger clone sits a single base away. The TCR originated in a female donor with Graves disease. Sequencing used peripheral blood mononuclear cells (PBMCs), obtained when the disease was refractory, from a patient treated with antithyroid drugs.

The CDR3 protein sequence reads: CASSIGDGSSYEQYF. The DNA sequence is given as TGTGCCAGCAGCATCGGGGACGGGAGCTCCTACGAGCAGTACTTC. The chain joins TRBV7-8 to TRBJ2-7, with TRBD2 tentatively as D gene (6 bases match). The CDR3 spans 15 residues, from the cysteine through the phenylalanine. The entry retains the CDR3 DNA only, 45 bases that are in frame from base 1. V sheds 5 bases and J sheds 0 bases, leaving 14 bases between their ends. CDR1 and CDR2 are drawn from the germline V gene: SGHVS, FQNEAQ.